Each of the 25 T cell receptor beta chains below was sequenced from the same sample in a study of CD8 T cells in Susac syndrome. RNA totalling about 0.5 to 1 ug underwent reverse transcription with random hexamers. TCRdb fed the immunoSEQ multiplex PCR reads into MiXCR, producing one record per CDR3 protein. The repertoire consists of around 160,000 distinct CDR3 sequences, with 90% to 95% occurring once and the leading ten covering roughly 0.13%. The source material was CD4+ T cells from PBMCs. The receptors stem from a human donor in good health.

The chain employs TRBV27 and TRBJ2-5, with 9 bases identical to TRBD2. The CDR3 has 16 amino acids. V lost 6 bases and J lost 5; bases outside the gene matches: 13. Germline loops: CDR1 MNHEY, CDR2 SMNVEV (reference sequence). CDR3 in amino acids: CASSFAPLAGPETQYF. CDR3 bases: TGTGCCAGCAGCTTTGCCCCGCTAGCGGGGCCTGAGACCCAGTACTTC.

V and J are TRBV18 and TRBJ2-5; the D call may be TRBD1 or TRBD2 (5 bases each). Germline V lookup: CDR1 KGHSH, CDR2 LQKENI. The CDR3 sequence is 14 residues long. V was pared by 4 bases and J by 7 bases, with 16 bases between. In DNA form, the CDR3 reads TGTGCCAGCTCACTCGACTCCTCGAGGGGGACCCAGTACTTC. It translates to CASSLDSSRGTQYF.

This CDR3 is CSVAGGSNQPQHF. In nucleotides, the CDR3 is TGCAGCGTCGCCGGGGGCAGCAATCAGCCCCAGCATTTT. The chain recombines TRBV29-1 with TRBJ1-5, with D possibly matching TRBD1 (6 bases). Trimming cost V 6 bases and J 1 base, with 10 bases left between them. The CDR3 loop spans 13 amino acids. Germline CDR1 and CDR2: SQVTM and ANQGSEA.

The chain carries TRBV23-1 and TRBJ2-7; D is ambiguous. TRBV23-1 is annotated as an ORF whose role is uncertain. The CDR3 is 13 amino acids. V lost 4 bases to trimming and J lost 2 bases, with 9 bases between them. CDR3 in DNA: TGCGCCAGCAGTCCAAGGGTCCCCTACGAGCAGTACTTC. Protein: CASSPRVPYEQYF.

V usage is TRBV29-1 and J usage is TRBJ2-3; TRBD2 might be the D (5 bases). The CDR3 covers 14 residues. V dropped 6 bases and J dropped 0 bases, with 13 bases sitting between them. Per the germline V gene, CDR1 is SQVTM and CDR2 is ANQGSEA. In DNA, the CDR3 is TGCAGCGTCCTTCCCGGGGTTAGCACAGATACGCAGTATTTT. This translates into CSVLPGVSTDTQYF.

The chain recombines TRBV6-5 with TRBJ2-6; tentative D call: TRBD1 (5 bases). V lost 6 bases, J lost 0 bases, and 6 bases lay in between. CDR3 length equals 14 residues. Germline assignment: CDR1 MNHEY and CDR2 SVGAGI. The CDR3 reads CASRTVSGANVLTF. DNA for the CDR3: TGTGCCAGCAGGACAGTCTCTGGGGCCAACGTCCTGACTTTC.

The chain is built from TRBV6-2 or TRBV6-3 and TRBJ1-2, with unresolved D. Germline CDR1 and CDR2: MNHEY and SVGEGT. CDR3 length: 13 amino acids. Trimming shortened V by 3 bases and J by 3 bases, and 8 bases separated the two germline ends. CDR3 nucleotides: TGTGCCAGCAGTTATGGCGGAGACTATGGCTACACCTTC. Translated: CASSYGGDYGYTF.

J is TRBJ2-7 and V is TRBV29-1; D may correspond to TRBD1 or TRBD2 (5 bases each). Trimming stripped 7 bases from V and 3 bases from J, with 16 bases between. The CDR3 has 13 amino acids. CDR1 is SQVTM, CDR2 ANQGSEA, per germline. CDR3 residues: CSATRDANYEQYF. The CDR3 DNA is TGCAGCGCAACCAGGGACGCAAACTACGAGCAGTACTTC.

This chain joins TRBV20-1 and TRBJ2-5; TRBD1 might be the D (6 bases). The V end was cut by 2 bases, the J end by 0 bases, with 10 bases between. This CDR3 comprises 14 residues. Germline V gives CDR1 DFQATT, CDR2 SNEGSKA (reference sequence). The CDR3, as DNA: TGCAGTGCTAGATTAGGGGGTAACCAAGAGACCCAGTACTTC. This codes for CSARLGGNQETQYF.

The chain carries TRBV9 and TRBJ2-1; unclear D gene. CDR1 and CDR2 from the germline V gene are SGDLS and YYNGEE. The CDR3 sequence is 15 residues long. V gave up 0 bases and J gave up 5 bases, with 12 bases separating them. The CDR3 region has the DNA TGTGCCAGCAGCGTAGACTGGGGTGTCGACAATGAGCAGTTCTTC. Translating gives CASSVDWGVDNEQFF.

Only a few counts were recorded for this clonotype. The chain employs TRBV19 and TRBJ2-5, with D tentatively TRBD1 (6 bases). This CDR3 region has 13 residues. Germline CDR1 is LNHDA and CDR2 is SQIVND (reference sequence). V gave up 6 bases and J gave up 5 bases, with 13 bases separating them. The CDR3 coding sequence is TGTGCCAGTAGCGGACAGACCGGGGAGACCCAGTACTTC. Its translation is CASSGQTGETQYF. Full variable domain (rest looked up from reference TRBV19 and TRBJ2-5): DGGITQSPKYLFRKEGQNVTLSCEQNLNHDAMYWYRQDPGQGLRLIYYSQIVNDFQKGDIAEGYSVSREKKESFPLTVTSAQKNPTAFYLCASSGQTGETQYFGPGTRLLVL.

The rearrangement joins TRBV20-1 to TRBJ1-2; a weak D match, TRBD1 (5 bases). V lost 2 bases, J lost 8 bases, and 12 bases lay in between. The CDR3 runs 12 residues. Germline CDR1 is DFQATT and CDR2 is SNEGSKA (reference sequence). CDR3 coding DNA: TGCAGTGCTAGAAACCTAGGGGAAGGCTACACCTTC. It yields the protein CSARNLGEGYTF.

J is TRBJ2-2 and V is TRBV20-1; 11 nucleotides agree with TRBD2. Germline loops: CDR1 DFQATT, CDR2 SNEGSKA (reference sequence). V shed 1 base, J shed 6 bases, and the junction held 4 bases outside the gene matches. The CDR3 is made up of 15 amino acids. The CDR3: CSARVAGGRAGELFF. The CDR3 DNA follows: TGCAGTGCTAGAGTAGCGGGGGGGCGGGCCGGGGAGCTGTTTTTT.

This clonotype has only one observation. The chain uses TRBV7-3 and TRBJ2-1; 13 bases are a match to TRBD2. Germline CDR1 is SGHTA and CDR2 is FQGTGA. V shed 4 bases, J shed 7 bases, and the junction held 7 bases outside the gene matches. The CDR3 has 16 residues. CDR3 coding DNA: TGTGCCAGCAGCTCTTGGGGACTAGCGGGGCGGAATGAGCAGTTCTTC. Translating gives CASSSWGLAGRNEQFF.

The chain uses TRBV30 and TRBJ1-1; D is undetermined. The germline CDR1 and CDR2 sequences are GTSNPN and SVGIG (reference sequence). V shed 5 bases and J shed 1 base, with 11 bases lying between them. CDR3 length: 13 residues. CDR3: CAWFELKNTEAFF. The DNA of the CDR3 is TGTGCCTGGTTTGAGCTTAAGAACACTGAAGCTTTCTTT.

The gene calls are TRBV30 and TRBJ2-2; 13 bases line up with TRBD2. The CDR3 spans 16 residues. V dropped 3 bases and J dropped 6; count of bases not matched to a gene: 7. Germline V gives CDR1 GTSNPN, CDR2 SVGIG (reference sequence). CDR3 nucleotide sequence: TGTGCCTGGAGCTACGGGACTAGCGGGGAATCCGGGGAGCTGTTTTTT. Its protein is CAWSYGTSGESGELFF.

The gene calls are TRBV7-2 and TRBJ1-5; 11 bases line up with TRBD1. This CDR3 spans 14 amino acids. V gave up 5 bases and J gave up 7 bases; unmatched junction bases: 4. In germline, CDR1 is SGHTA, CDR2 FQGNSA. CDR3 in amino acids: CASSQRTGGQPQHF. CDR3 in DNA: TGTGCCAGCAGCCAAAGGACAGGGGGCCAGCCCCAGCATTTT.

The DNA for the CDR3 is TGCGCCAGCAGCACGGACGGGAGTTCCTACAATGAGCAGTTCTTC. It translates to CASSTDGSSYNEQFF. The V call is TRBV5-1, the J call TRBJ2-1; TRBD2 might be the D (6 bases). The length of the CDR3 is 15 residues. From germline, CDR1 is SGHRS and CDR2 YFSETQ. V gave up 4 bases and J gave up 1 base, with 12 bases separating them.

The chain has TRBV4-2 and TRBJ1-2; D may be TRBD1 (5 bases). Per germline, CDR1 LGHNA and CDR2 YNFKEQ. V was trimmed by 0 bases and J by 5 bases, leaving 10 bases between them. The CDR3 extends over 14 amino acids. The CDR3, as DNA: TGTGCCAGCAGCCAAGAGCACCAGGGATATGGCTACACCTTC. This encodes CASSQEHQGYGYTF.

This clonotype was picked up a small number of times. The V and J genes are TRBV2 and TRBJ2-3; no clear D. V lost 3 bases to trimming and J lost 0 bases, with 4 bases between them. CDR1 and CDR2 (germline): SNHLY, FYNNEI. The CDR3 has 13 residues. Here the CDR3 DNA reads TGTGCCAGCAGTGACGGGAGCACAGATACGCAGTATTTT. Amino acid sequence: CASSDGSTDTQYF. Full variable domain (rest looked up from reference TRBV2 and TRBJ2-3): EPEVTQTPSHQVTQMGQEVILRCVPISNHLYFYWYRQILGQKVEFLVSFYNNEISEKSEIFDDQFSVERPDGSNFTLKIRSTKLEDSAMYFCASSDGSTDTQYFGPGTRLTVL.

The chain uses TRBV29-1 and TRBJ1-2; the D gene is possibly TRBD1 (5 bases). Looked up from germline, CDR1 is SQVTM and CDR2 is ANQGSEA. Trimming took 3 bases from V and 8 from J, leaving 10 bases between them. This CDR3 comprises 11 residues. Here the CDR3 reads CSVERGSGYTF. Written as DNA, the CDR3 is TGCAGCGTTGAGCGGGGGTCCGGCTACACCTTC.

The chain recombines TRBV30 with TRBJ2-1; TRBD2 matches 10 bases. The J segment lost 8 bases and the V segment lost 8 bases, leaving 12 bases of the junction unmatched. CDR3 length: 14 amino acids. Germline V lookup: CDR1 GTSNPN, CDR2 SVGIG (reference sequence). CDR3 region: CAAQPSGGQDEQFF. In nucleotides, the CDR3 is TGTGCCGCCCAACCTAGCGGGGGTCAGGATGAGCAGTTCTTC.

The CDR3 reads CASSQRGHTDTQYF. CDR3 DNA: TGTGCCAGCAGCCAGCGGGGGCACACAGATACGCAGTATTTT. J is TRBJ2-3 and V is TRBV3-1, with D possibly TRBD2 on 7 matching bases. Trimming left V 3 bases short and J 2 bases short, with 9 bases between. The CDR3 length is 14 residues. Germline V gene sequence: CDR1 LGHDT, CDR2 YNNKEL (reference sequence).

This clonotype is a singleton in its sample. The chain couples TRBV19 to TRBJ2-1; possible D gene TRBD1, 6 bases. Germline CDR1 is LNHDA and CDR2 is SQIVND (reference sequence). This CDR3 region has 11 residues. The V end was cut by 8 bases, the J end by 9 bases, with 11 bases between. The CDR3 protein is CASRRGSEQFF. CDR3 in DNA: TGTGCCAGTCGAAGGGGGAGTGAGCAGTTCTTC.

V is TRBV5-1 and J is TRBJ2-2; D may be TRBD2 (5 bases). The germline V gene encodes CDR1 SGHRS and CDR2 YFSETQ. V lost 3 bases, J lost 6 bases, and 12 bases lay in between. The length of the CDR3 is 14 residues. The CDR3 protein is CASSSGMLAGELFF. The CDR3 DNA reads TGCGCCAGCAGCTCGGGGATGTTGGCCGGGGAGCTGTTTTTT.